This T cell receptor beta chain originates from a study of T-cell reconstitution after alpha-beta-depleted transplantation in children. About this clonotype itself: Its antigen is not known. One junction end disagrees with the germline gene, perhaps due to a read error.

This CDR3 contains 17 residues. Germline V CDR1 and CDR2: DFQATT, SNEGSKA (reference sequence). It was with unique molecular identifiers that the TCRbeta library was prepared. TCRdb processed the PCR reads anew with MiXCR; each CDR3 protein has one entry. The sample has about 470,000 distinct CDR3 sequences; approximately 41% are singletons. Study outcomes and limitations: Recipient T cells and thymic progenitors that survived were the source of the high TCRbeta diversity seen at day 60 in some patients. A year post-transplant, T-cell counts and diversity derived mostly from newly produced T cells. Roughly two months post-transplant, alpha-beta T cells reportedly originated from several hundred graft clones that had expanded.

The receptor was isolated from a girl under 10 years old with aplastic anemia, due to receive a stem cell transplant. V is TRBV20-1 and J is TRBJ1-5; D remains ambiguous. Sequences were derived from PBMCs, sampled before TCRalphabeta/CD19-depleted stem cell transplant. CDR3 nucleotide sequence: TGCTGTGCCCCAATGGCCCTCGGACCCGGGGGCAATCAGCCCCAGCATTTT. This gives the protein CCAPMALGPGGNQPQHF.